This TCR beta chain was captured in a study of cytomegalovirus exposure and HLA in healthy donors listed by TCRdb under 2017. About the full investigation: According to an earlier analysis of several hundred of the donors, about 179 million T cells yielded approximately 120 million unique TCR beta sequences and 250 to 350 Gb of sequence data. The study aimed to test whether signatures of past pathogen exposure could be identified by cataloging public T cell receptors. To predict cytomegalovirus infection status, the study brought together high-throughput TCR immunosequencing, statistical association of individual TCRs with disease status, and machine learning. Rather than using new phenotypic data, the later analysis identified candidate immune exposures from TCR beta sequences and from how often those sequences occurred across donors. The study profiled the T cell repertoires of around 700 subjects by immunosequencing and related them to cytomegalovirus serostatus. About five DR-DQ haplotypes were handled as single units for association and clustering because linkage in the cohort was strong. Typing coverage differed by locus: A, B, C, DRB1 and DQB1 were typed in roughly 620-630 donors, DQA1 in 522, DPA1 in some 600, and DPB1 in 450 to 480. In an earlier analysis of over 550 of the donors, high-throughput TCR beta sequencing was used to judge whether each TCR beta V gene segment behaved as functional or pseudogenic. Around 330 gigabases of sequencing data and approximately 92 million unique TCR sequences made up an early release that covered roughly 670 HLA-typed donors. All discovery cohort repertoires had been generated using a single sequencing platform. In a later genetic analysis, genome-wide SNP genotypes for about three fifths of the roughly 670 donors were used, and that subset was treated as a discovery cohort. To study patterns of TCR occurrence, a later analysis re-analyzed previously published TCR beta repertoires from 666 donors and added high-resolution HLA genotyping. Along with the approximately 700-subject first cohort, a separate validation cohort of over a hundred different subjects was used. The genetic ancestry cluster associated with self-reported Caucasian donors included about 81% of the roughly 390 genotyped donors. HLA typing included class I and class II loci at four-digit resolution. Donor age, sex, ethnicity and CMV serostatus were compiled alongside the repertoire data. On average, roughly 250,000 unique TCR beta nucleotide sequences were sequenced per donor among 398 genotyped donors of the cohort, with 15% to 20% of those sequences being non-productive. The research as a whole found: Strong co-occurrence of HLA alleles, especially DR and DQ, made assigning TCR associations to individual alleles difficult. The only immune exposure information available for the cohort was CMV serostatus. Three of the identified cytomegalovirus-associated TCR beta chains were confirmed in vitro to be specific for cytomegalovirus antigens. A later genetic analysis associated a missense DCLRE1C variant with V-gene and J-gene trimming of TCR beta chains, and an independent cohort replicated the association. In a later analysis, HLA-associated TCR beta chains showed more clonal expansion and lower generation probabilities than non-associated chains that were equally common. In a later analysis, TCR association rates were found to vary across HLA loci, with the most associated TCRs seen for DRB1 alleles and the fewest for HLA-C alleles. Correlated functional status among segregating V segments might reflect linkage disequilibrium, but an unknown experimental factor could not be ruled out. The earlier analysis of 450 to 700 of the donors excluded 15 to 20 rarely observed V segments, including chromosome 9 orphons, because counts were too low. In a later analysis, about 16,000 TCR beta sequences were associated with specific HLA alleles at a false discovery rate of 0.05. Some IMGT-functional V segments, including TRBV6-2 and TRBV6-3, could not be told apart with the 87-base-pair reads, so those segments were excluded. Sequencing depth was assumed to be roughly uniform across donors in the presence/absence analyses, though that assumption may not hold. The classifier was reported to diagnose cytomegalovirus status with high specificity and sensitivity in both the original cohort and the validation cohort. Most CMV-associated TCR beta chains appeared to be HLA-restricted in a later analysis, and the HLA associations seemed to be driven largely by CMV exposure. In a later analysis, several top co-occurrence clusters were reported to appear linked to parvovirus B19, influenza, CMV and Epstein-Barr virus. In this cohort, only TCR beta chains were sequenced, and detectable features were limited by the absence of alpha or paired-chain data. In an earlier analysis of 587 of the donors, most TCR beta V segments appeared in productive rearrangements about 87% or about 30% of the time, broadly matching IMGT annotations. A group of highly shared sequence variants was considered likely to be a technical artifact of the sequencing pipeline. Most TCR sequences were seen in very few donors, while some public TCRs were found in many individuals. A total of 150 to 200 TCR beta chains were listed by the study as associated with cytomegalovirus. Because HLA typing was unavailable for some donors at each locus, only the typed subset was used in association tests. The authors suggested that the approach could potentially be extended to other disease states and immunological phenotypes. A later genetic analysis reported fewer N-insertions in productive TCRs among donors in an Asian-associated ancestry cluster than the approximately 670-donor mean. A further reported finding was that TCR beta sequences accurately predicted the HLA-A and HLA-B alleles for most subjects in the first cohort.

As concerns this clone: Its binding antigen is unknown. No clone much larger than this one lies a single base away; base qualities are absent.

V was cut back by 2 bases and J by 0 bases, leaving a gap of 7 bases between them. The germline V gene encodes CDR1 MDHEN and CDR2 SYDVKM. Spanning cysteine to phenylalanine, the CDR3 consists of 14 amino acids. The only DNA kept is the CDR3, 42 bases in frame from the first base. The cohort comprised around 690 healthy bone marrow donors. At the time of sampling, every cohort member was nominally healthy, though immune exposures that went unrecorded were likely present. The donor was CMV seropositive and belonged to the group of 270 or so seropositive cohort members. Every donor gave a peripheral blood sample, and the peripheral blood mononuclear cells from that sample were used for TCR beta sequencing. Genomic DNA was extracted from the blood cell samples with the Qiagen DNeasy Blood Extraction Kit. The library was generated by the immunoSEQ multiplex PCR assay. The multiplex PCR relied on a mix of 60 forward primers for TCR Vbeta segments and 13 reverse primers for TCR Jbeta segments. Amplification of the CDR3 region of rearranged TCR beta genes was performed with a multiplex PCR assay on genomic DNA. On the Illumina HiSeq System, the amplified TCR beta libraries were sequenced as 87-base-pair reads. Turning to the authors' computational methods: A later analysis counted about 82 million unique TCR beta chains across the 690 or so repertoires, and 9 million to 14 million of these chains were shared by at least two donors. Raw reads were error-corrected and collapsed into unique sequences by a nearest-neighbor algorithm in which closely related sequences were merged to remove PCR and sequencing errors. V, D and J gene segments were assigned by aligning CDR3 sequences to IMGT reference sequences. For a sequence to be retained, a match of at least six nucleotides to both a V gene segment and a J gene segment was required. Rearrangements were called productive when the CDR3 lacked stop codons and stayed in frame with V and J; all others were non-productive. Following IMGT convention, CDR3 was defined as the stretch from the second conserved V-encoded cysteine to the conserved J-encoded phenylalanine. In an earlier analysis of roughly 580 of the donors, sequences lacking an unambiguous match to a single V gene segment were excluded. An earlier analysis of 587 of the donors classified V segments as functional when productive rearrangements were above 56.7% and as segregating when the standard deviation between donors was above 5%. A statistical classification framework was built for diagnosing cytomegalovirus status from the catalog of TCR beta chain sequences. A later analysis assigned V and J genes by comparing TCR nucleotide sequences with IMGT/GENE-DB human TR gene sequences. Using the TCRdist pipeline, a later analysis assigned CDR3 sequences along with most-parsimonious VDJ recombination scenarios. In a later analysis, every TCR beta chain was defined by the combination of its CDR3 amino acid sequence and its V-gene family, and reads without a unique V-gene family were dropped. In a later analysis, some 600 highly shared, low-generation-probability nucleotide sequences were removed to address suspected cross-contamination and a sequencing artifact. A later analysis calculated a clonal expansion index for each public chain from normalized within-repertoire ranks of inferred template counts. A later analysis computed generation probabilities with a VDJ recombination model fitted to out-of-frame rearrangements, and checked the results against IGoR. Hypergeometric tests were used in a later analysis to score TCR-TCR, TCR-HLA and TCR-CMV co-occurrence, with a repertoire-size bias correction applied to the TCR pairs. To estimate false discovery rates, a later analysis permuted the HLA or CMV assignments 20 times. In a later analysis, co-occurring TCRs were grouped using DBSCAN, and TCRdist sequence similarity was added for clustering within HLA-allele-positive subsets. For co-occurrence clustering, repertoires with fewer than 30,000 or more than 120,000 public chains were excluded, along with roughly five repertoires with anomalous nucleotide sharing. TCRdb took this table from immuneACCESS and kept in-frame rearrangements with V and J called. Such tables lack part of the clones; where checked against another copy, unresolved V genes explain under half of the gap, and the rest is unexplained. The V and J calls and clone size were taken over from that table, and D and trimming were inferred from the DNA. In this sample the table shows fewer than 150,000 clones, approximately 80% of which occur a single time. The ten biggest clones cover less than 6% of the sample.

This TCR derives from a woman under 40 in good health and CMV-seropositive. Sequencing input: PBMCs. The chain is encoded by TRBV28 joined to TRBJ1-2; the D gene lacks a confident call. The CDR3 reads CASSLQATNYGYTF. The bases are TGTGCCAGCAGTTTACAGGCAACTAACTATGGCTACACCTTC.